This T cell receptor (beta chain) derives from a study of T-cell reconstitution after alpha-beta-depleted transplantation in children. Study results and caveats: Newly produced T cells mostly provided counts and TCRbeta diversity after one year, as hyperexpanded clones declined. Reports say that about two months after transplant, the alpha-beta T cells came out of several hundred graft clones that had expanded. Diversity of TCRbeta at day 60 was high in some patients, arising from surviving recipient T cells and thymic progenitors.

Preparation of the TCRbeta library was carried out with unique molecular identifiers. TCRdb re-called the PCR reads with MiXCR, one entry per CDR3 protein. Of a few hundred thousand distinct CDR3 sequences listed, 10% to 15% are singletons. Ten or more counts support this clonotype. Its cognate antigen is unknown. V lost 3 bases to trimming and J lost 4 bases; unmatched junction nucleotides: 4. Germline V gene lookup returns CDR1 KGHSH and CDR2 LQKENI. CDR3 length: 14 amino acids. Sequencing used PBMCs, mostly from graft donor cells, obtained 360 days after TCRalphabeta/CD19-depleted stem cell transplant. The chain couples TRBV18 to TRBJ2-3; 7 positions match TRBD1. The receptor was derived from a male patient under 18 who had a stem cell transplant for acute myeloid leukemia, so the T cells may come from the graft donor. As DNA, the CDR3 is TGTGCCAGCTCACCCCGGACAGGCGCAGATACGCAGTATTTT. It yields the protein CASSPRTGADTQYF.